Sequencing of this T cell receptor beta chain was carried out in a study of blood T cell repertoires in COVID-19. Authors' processing steps: Reference gene primer amplification in the assay estimated nucleated cell counts. The repertoire was sequenced with immunoSEQ multiplex PCR; TCRdb's copy has only in-frame clones and lacks some. V and J calls plus clone size are reproduced from that table; the DNA served to infer D and trimming. The sample yields approximately 480,000 clones, approximately 90% seen once. Only one count was recorded for this clone. Sequencing was done on a sample of PBMCs or T cells enriched from blood (not recorded which). The receptor comes from a woman between 18 and 29 years old who had recovered from COVID-19.

The CDR3 loop reads CASSSIREKQETQYF. CDR3 in DNA: TGCGCCAGCAGCTCCATCCGGGAGAAACAAGAGACCCAGTACTTC. The rearrangement joins TRBV5-1 to TRBJ2-5; possible D gene TRBD2, 6 bases. Germline CDR1 is SGHRS and CDR2 is YFSETQ. V lost 3 bases, J lost 2 bases, and 14 bases lay in between. The length of the CDR3 is 15 residues.